This T cell receptor (beta chain) was observed in a study of T cell changes during pregnancy in multiple sclerosis. The method was immunoSEQ multiplex PCR; TCRdb's version includes in-frame clones alone and lacks a portion of them. This sample has around 72,000 clones, with 90% to 95% found just once. J gave up 5 bases and V 4 bases, and 8 bases lay outside the gene matches. The CDR3 consists of 15 residues. Germline values: CDR1 MNHNS, CDR2 SASEGT. The TCR sequence derives from a female donor in good health, enrolled as a control in a pregnancy study. V usage is TRBV6-1 and J usage is TRBJ2-1, with TRBD2 identical over 7 bases. The input for sequencing was peripheral blood, taken in the third trimester of pregnancy. CDR3 sequence reads: CASSGTRLADNEQFF. CDR3 bases: TGTGCCAGCAGTGGGACCCGGCTAGCGGACAATGAGCAGTTCTTC.